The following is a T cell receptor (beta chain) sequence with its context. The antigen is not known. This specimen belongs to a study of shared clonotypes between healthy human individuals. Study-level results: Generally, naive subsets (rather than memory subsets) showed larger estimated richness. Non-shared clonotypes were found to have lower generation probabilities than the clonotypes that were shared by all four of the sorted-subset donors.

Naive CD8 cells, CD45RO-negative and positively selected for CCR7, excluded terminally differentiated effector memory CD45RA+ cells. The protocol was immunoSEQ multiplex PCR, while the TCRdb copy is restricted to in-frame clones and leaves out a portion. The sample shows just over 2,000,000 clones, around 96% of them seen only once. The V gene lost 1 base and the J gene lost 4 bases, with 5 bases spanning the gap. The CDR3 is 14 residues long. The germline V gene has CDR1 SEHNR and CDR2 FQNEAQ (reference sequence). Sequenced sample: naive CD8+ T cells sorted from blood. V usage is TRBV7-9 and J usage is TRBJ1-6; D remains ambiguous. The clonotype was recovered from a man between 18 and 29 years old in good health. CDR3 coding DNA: TGTGCCAGCAGCTTAGATCCGTATAATTCACCCCTCCACTTT. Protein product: CASSLDPYNSPLHF.